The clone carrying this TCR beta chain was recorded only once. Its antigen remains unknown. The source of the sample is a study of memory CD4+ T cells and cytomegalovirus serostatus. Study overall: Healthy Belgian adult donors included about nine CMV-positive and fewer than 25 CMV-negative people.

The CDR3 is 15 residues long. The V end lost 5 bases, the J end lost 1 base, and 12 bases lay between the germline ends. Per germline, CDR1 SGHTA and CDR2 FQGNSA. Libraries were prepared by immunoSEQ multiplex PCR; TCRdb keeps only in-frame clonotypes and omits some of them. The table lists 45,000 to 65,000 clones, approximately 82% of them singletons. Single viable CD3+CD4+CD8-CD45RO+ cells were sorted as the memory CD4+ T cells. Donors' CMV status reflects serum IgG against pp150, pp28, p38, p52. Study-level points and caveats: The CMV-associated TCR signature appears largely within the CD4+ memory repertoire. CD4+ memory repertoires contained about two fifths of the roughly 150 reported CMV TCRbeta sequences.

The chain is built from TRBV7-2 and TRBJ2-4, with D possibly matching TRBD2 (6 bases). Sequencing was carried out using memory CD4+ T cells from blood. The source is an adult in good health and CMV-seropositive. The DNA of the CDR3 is TGTGCCAGCAGCCCACGGAGCGGGGCCAAAAACATTCAGTACTTC. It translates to CASSPRSGAKNIQYF.